These 12 T cell receptor beta chains share one sample of origin, sequenced in a study of OX40 agonist ivuxolimab in advanced cancers. Libraries were prepared by immunoSEQ multiplex PCR; TCRdb keeps only in-frame clonotypes and omits some of them. The data contain about 66,000 clones, roughly 73% of them singletons. The sequencing here drew on CD4+ or CD8+ T cells sorted from blood, taken in a trial of the OX40 agonist ivuxolimab. Every receptor here comes from an adult with an advanced solid tumor such as melanoma, head and neck, liver or kidney cancer.

This chain connects TRBV7-3 to TRBJ1-2; D is unresolved. The CDR3 contains 14 residues. The germline gives CDR1 SGHTA, CDR2 FQGTGA. Trimming stripped 0 bases from V and 6 bases from J, with 11 bases between. The CDR3 sequence: CASSLTASENGYTF. The CDR3, as DNA: TGTGCCAGCAGCTTAACAGCGTCGGAGAATGGCTACACCTTC.

The rearrangement uses TRBV27 and TRBJ1-5; TRBD1 matches at 9 bases. The CDR3 is 17 amino acids. V gave up 6 bases and J gave up 8 bases; unmatched junction bases: 17. The germline V gene encodes CDR1 MNHEY and CDR2 SMNVEV (reference sequence). The DNA of the CDR3 is TGTGCCAGCAGCCACCTACAAGGGACAGGGCGGCAGGAGCCCCAGCATTTT. This gives the protein CASSHLQGTGRQEPQHF.

The chain has TRBV6-1 and TRBJ2-7, with 7 bases that match TRBD2. The CDR3 length is 13 residues. Trimming took 6 bases from V and 0 from J; bases not matched to a gene: 2. CDR1 and CDR2 from the germline V gene are MNHNS and SASEGT. CDR3 bases: TGTGCCAGCAGCGCTAGCGGCTCCTACGAGCAGTACTTC. Its translation: CASSASGSYEQYF.

The chain uses TRBV9 and TRBJ2-7; weak D call: TRBD1 (6 bases). With 3 bases removed from V and 4 bases from J, the gap between germline ends came to 11 bases. The CDR3 loop spans 13 amino acids. CDR1 is SGDLS and CDR2 is YYNGEE in the germline V gene. Here the CDR3 reads CASSDSRGYEQYF. The CDR3 DNA reads TGTGCCAGCAGCGATAGCAGGGGTTACGAGCAGTACTTC.

V gene TRBV6-1 combines with J gene TRBJ2-7; the D gene is possibly TRBD1 (6 bases). V was pared by 3 bases and J by 3 bases, with 9 bases between. Germline V lookup: CDR1 MNHNS, CDR2 SASEGT. This CDR3 is built from 13 residues. The CDR3 reads CASSDWDNYEQYF. CDR3 nucleotides: TGTGCCAGCAGTGATTGGGACAACTACGAGCAGTACTTC.

The rearrangement uses TRBV7-9 and TRBJ1-1; D not certain. CDR3 length: 13 residues. V lost 5 bases to trimming and J lost 4 bases, with 11 bases between them. Germline lookup yields CDR1 SEHNR and CDR2 FQNEAQ (reference sequence). The CDR3 DNA sequence: TGTGCCAGCAGCCCAGGACTCCCCACTGAAGCTTTCTTT. Its protein is CASSPGLPTEAFF.

The chain has TRBV6-5 and TRBJ1-6; TRBD1 is a possible D gene (6 bases). CDR1 is MNHEY and CDR2 is SVGAGI in the germline V gene. The CDR3 extends over 15 amino acids. The germline V and J ends were trimmed by 0 bases and 7 bases, with 10 bases remaining between them. CDR3 loop: CASSYSGTPNSPLHF. The CDR3 DNA reads as TGTGCCAGCAGTTACTCCGGGACACCGAATTCACCCCTCCACTTT.

The chain couples TRBV2 to TRBJ2-5; TRBD1 aligns across 9 bases. The DNA end lines up better with TRBJ2-7; the J call may be wrong. CDR3 length: 13 residues. The V gene's germline CDR1 is SNHLY and CDR2 FYNNEI. The DNA for the CDR3 is TGTGCCACCCACAGGGGGCGTGTTGACGAGCAGTACTTC. Translated: CATHRGRVDEQYF.

This chain connects TRBV5-6 to TRBJ1-1; a possible D gene is TRBD1 (5 bases). CDR3 length: 14 amino acids. Germline CDR1 SGHDT, CDR2 YYEEEE. Trimming cost V 3 bases and J 1 base, with 10 bases left between them. The CDR3 DNA sequence: TGTGCCAGCAGCTATCTTGACAGGAACACTGAAGCTTTCTTT. Protein sequence: CASSYLDRNTEAFF.

The chain links TRBV19 to TRBJ1-3; tentatively, D is TRBD1 (5 bases). Looked up from germline, CDR1 is LNHDA and CDR2 is SQIVND (reference sequence). This CDR3 comprises 17 residues. V was clipped by 5 bases and J by 0 bases, with 17 bases between them. CDR3 sequence (DNA): TGTGCCAGTAGTCCGCGGGACGCGTCCTCCTCTGGAAACACCATATATTTT. Its translation is CASSPRDASSSGNTIYF.

This clone occurred once. The gene calls are TRBV5-1 and TRBJ2-2, with 10 bases aligning to TRBD2. This CDR3 has 16 amino acids. Germline-derived CDR1 and CDR2 are SGHRS and YFSETQ. The V and J ends lost 4 bases and 2 bases, in that order; junction bases with no gene match: 5. The CDR3 DNA follows: TGCGCCAGCAGCAACGGACTAGCGGTAAACACCGGGGAGCTGTTTTTT. Translated, it gives CASSNGLAVNTGELFF.

This chain joins TRBV7-2 and TRBJ1-4; no definite D call. The germline V gene encodes CDR1 SGHTA and CDR2 FQGNSA. The CDR3 is 14 residues long. V lost 2 bases, J lost 3 bases, and 7 bases lay in between. The CDR3 region is CASSLQAANEKLFF. Written as DNA, the CDR3 is TGTGCCAGCAGCTTACAGGCAGCTAATGAAAAACTGTTTTTT.